A single sample gave rise to the 10 T cell receptor beta chains below, sequenced in a study of cytomegalovirus exposure and HLA in healthy donors. With 60 Vbeta and 13 Jbeta primers, the PCR was carried out. The data were produced by immunoSEQ multiplex PCR, yet TCRdb's version contains in-frame clones alone and is incomplete. The table shows about 170,000 clones, with 80% occurring only once. The sequenced sample consisted of PBMCs. All receptors come from a woman between 45 and 60 years old in good health and CMV-seropositive.

This clone was observed a few times. In DNA, the CDR3 is TGTGCCAGCAGTCAAAGACAGGGTCTTGGCAATCAGCCCCAGCATTTT. It specifies CASSQRQGLGNQPQHF. This chain uses TRBV27 with TRBJ1-5; 7 nucleotides agree with TRBD1. The CDR3 runs to 16 residues. Per the germline V gene, CDR1 is MNHEY and CDR2 is SMNVEV (reference sequence). The trim removed 5 bases at V and 2 bases at J, leaving 9 bases unmatched.

V usage is TRBV29-1 and J usage is TRBJ1-1, with unresolved D. Germline lookup yields CDR1 SQVTM and CDR2 ANQGSEA. V lost 4 bases and J 3 bases, leaving 6 bases between the germline ends. The CDR3 contains 11 residues. The CDR3 here is CSVGGYTEAFF. Here the CDR3 DNA reads TGCAGCGTTGGCGGCTACACTGAAGCTTTCTTT.

The J gene is TRBJ1-1, the V gene TRBV5-8, with 11 bases lining up with TRBD1. The CDR3 is 17 residues long. Germline V gene sequence: CDR1 SGHTS, CDR2 YDEGEE. Trimming at V came to 4 bases and at J to 0 bases, leaving 8 bases not matched to a gene. The CDR3 DNA reads as TGTGCCAGCAGCCTGAGGGGACAGGGGGTGGTGAACACTGAAGCTTTCTTT. Translation: CASSLRGQGVVNTEAFF.

The V call is TRBV5-4, the J call TRBJ1-1; D call uncertain. V lost 2 bases to trimming and J lost 0 bases, with 8 bases between them. The length of the CDR3 is 14 residues. Per the germline V gene, CDR1 is SGHNT and CDR2 is YYREEE (reference sequence). The CDR3 loop is CASSFLEMNTEAFF. The CDR3 nucleotides are TGTGCCAGCAGCTTTCTAGAGATGAACACTGAAGCTTTCTTT.

This sequence joins TRBV7-2 and TRBJ2-2, with TRBD1 identical over 7 bases. The V and J ends lost 5 bases and 3 bases, in that order; junction bases with no gene match: 9. The CDR3 loop spans 16 amino acids. Germline V CDR1 and CDR2: SGHTA, FQGNSA. The CDR3 sequence: CASSPGTAYDTGELFF. The DNA of the CDR3 is TGTGCCAGCAGCCCCGGGACAGCCTATGACACCGGGGAGCTGTTTTTT.

As concerns this clone: In the same sample, other DNA sequences code for this CDR3. The chain links TRBV7-6 to TRBJ1-2; 10 positions agree with TRBD1. Germline trimming cut 4 bases from V and 6 bases from J; bases unmatched to any gene: 5. Germline CDR1 reads SGHVS; CDR2 reads FNYEAQ. The CDR3 extends over 14 amino acids. This CDR3 reads CASSSWTGGDGYTF. The CDR3 region has the DNA TGTGCCAGCAGCTCTTGGACAGGGGGTGATGGCTACACCTTC.

The chain employs TRBV10-3 and TRBJ1-2, with 7 nucleotides matching TRBD1. The CDR3 consists of 16 residues. The V gene's germline CDR1 is ENHRY and CDR2 SYGVKD. The V segment lost 5 bases and the J segment 3 bases; nucleotides outside the gene matches: 12. CDR3 bases: TGTGCCATCAGTTGGGACAGTTCAGCTCCCCACTATGGCTACACCTTC. This encodes CAISWDSSAPHYGYTF.

V gene TRBV25-1 combines with J gene TRBJ2-2; TRBD1 agrees at 7 bases. CDR1 is MGHDK and CDR2 is SYGVNS in the germline V gene. The CDR3 totals 14 residues. The V gene end was trimmed by 7 bases and the J gene end by 4 bases; junction bases not matched to a gene: 6. The CDR3 spells CASKRDRPTGELFF. CDR3 bases: TGTGCCAGCAAGAGGGACAGACCCACCGGGGAGCTGTTTTTT.

The CDR3 protein is CASSSQSGQPQHF. DNA for the CDR3: TGTGCCAGCAGCTCCCAGTCCGGGCAGCCCCAGCATTTT. The gene calls are TRBV11-2 and TRBJ1-5; D call uncertain. In germline, CDR1 is SGHAT, CDR2 FQNNGV. This CDR3 has 13 residues. Trimming left V 4 bases short and J 7 bases short, with 11 bases between.

The chain links TRBV28 to TRBJ1-2; D remains unclear. Germline V gene sequence: CDR1 MDHEN, CDR2 SYDVKM. V gave up 7 bases and J gave up 4 bases, with 16 bases separating them. This CDR3 spans 14 amino acids. CDR3 in DNA: TGTGCCAGCATTCAGATCCATGCGGGCTATGGCTACACCTTC. Translated: CASIQIHAGYGYTF.